This paragraph covers one TCR beta chain sequence. Profiled with immunoSEQ multiplex PCR; TCRdb holds only in-frame clones, not every one. Among approximately 30,000 clones listed, about four fifths were seen once. With 0 bases removed from V and 0 bases from J, the gap between germline ends came to 6 bases. Per germline, CDR1 GTSNPN and CDR2 SVGIG (reference sequence). The CDR3 has 14 residues. The data were taken from a study of T cell responses to AZD1222 COVID-19 vaccine. This chain uses TRBV30 with TRBJ1-5; D remains ambiguous. The sample was peripheral blood, taken 28 days after the second AZD1222 dose. This sequence was found in an adult who received the AZD1222 COVID-19 vaccine. The CDR3 here is CAWSVSHSNQPQHF. As DNA, the CDR3 is TGTGCCTGGAGTGTATCTCATAGCAATCAGCCCCAGCATTTT. Looking up the rest from reference TRBV30 and TRBJ1-5 gives the full variable domain: SQTIHQWPATLVQPVGSPLSLECTVEGTSNPNLYWYRQAAGRGLQLLFYSVGIGQISSEVPQNLSASRPQDRQFILSSKKLLLSDSGFYLCAWSVSHSNQPQHFGDGTRLSIL.